Included here is one T cell receptor (beta chain) sequence, with context. Trimming cost V 1 base and J 0 bases, with 10 bases left between them. The CDR3 runs to 16 residues. Germline values: CDR1 SGHDN, CDR2 FVKESK. This specimen comes from a study of blood T cell repertoires in COVID-19. Profiling relied on immunoSEQ multiplex PCR, and the TCRdb table lists in-frame clones only, not all of them. The table records some 290,000 clones, about 86% of them present only once. Specimen: peripheral blood. This clonotype was obtained from a woman in her sixties with active or convalescent COVID-19. The chain has TRBV14 and TRBJ1-3; D remains ambiguous. The CDR3 nucleotides read TGTGCCAGCAGCCAAGCTTACGCAGGCTCTGGAAACACCATATATTTT. It codes for CASSQAYAGSGNTIYF.